Reported below is one TCR beta chain. Germline V lookup: CDR1 LGHNA, CDR2 YNFKEQ. The CDR3 has 15 amino acids. Trimming took 1 base from V and 1 from J, leaving 10 bases between them. This entry belongs to a study of blood T cell repertoires in COVID-19. At the level of the study: Acute-phase and convalescent COVID-19 samples originated in the United States, Italy and Spain. Sources were T cells, B-cell-depleted T cells, or PBMCs; the material itself was cDNA or gDNA.

The authors' processing: Amplifying reference gene primers gave estimates of nucleated cell counts. The method was immunoSEQ multiplex PCR; TCRdb's version includes in-frame clones alone and lacks a portion of them. The V and J calls and clone size were taken over from that table, and D and trimming were inferred from the DNA. The table includes 180,000 or so clones, approximately 83% detected once. The rearrangement links TRBV4-2 to TRBJ1-1, with D possibly being TRBD1 (6 bases). Material for sequencing was peripheral blood. The clonotype comes from a human donor with acute or convalescent COVID-19. The donor label of this sample is uncertain. The CDR3 protein is CASSQVGQRNTEAFF. CDR3 nucleotide sequence: TGTGCCAGCAGCCAAGTAGGACAGAGGAACACTGAAGCTTTCTTT.